The 20 T cell receptor beta chains below come from one sample, sequenced in a study of human T cells and chemical hapten exposure. TCRdb re-derived calls from the RACE reads in MiXCR, one entry per CDR3 protein. The sample has about 120,000 distinct CDR3 sequences; about 12% are singletons. Sample time point: patch test 1, 2 weeks after DPC sensitization. The treatment: therapeutic diphenylcyclopropenone sensitization with weekly scalp DPC. The sequenced sample was whole blood, obtained in connection with sensitization to the hapten diphenylcyclopropenone (DPC). The source is a woman aged 50 to 60 with alopecia areata. Some clones in this sample may be carry-over from other donors' samples.

The table lists this clonotype with a few counts. This chain joins TRBV5-1 and TRBJ2-1; 9 bases match TRBD1. The ends lost 2 bases at V and 2 bases at J; junction bases unmatched: 2. The CDR3 loop spans 15 amino acids. CDR1 SGHRS and CDR2 YFSETQ come from the germline V gene. CDR3 nucleotides: TGCGCCAGCAGCTTCGGGGACAGGGCCTACAATGAGCAGTTCTTC. Protein sequence: CASSFGDRAYNEQFF. The entire variable domain, with the rest obtained from reference TRBV5-1 and TRBJ2-1, is as follows: KAGVTQTPRYLIKTRGQQVTLSCSPISGHRSVSWYQQTPGQGLQFLFEYFSETQRNKGNFPGRFSGRQFSNSRSEMNVSTLELGDSALYLCASSFGDRAYNEQFFGPGTRLTVL.

The table lists this clonotype with many counts. The V gene is TRBV6-5, the J gene TRBJ1-1, with D perhaps matching TRBD1 (6 bases). V was pared by 5 bases and J by 8 bases, with 15 bases between. The CDR3 covers 13 residues. Germline loops: CDR1 MNHEY, CDR2 SVGAGI. DNA of the CDR3: TGTGCCAGCAGTCCCCATTTTGGGACAGAAGCTTTCTTT. It specifies CASSPHFGTEAFF.

This clonotype has at least ten counts. The rearrangement links TRBV7-6 to TRBJ1-3; D possibly corresponds to TRBD1 (5 bases). The CDR3 loop spans 16 amino acids. The germline gives CDR1 SGHVS, CDR2 FNYEAQ. V lost 3 bases and J lost 2, with 14 bases in between. The CDR3 sequence is CASSFGTRRAGNTIYF. The CDR3 region has the DNA TGTGCCAGCAGCTTTGGGACGCGGCGAGCTGGAAACACCATATATTTT.

This clonotype turned up a few times. V usage is TRBV3-1 and J usage is TRBJ2-1; 8 bases are a match to TRBD2. In germline, CDR1 is LGHDT, CDR2 YNNKEL (reference sequence). Trimming took 1 base from V and 1 from J; bases not matched to a gene: 0. The CDR3 is 15 amino acids. The CDR3 nucleotides read TGTGCCAGCAGCCAAGCGGGAGGGTCCTACAATGAGCAGTTCTTC. The encoded protein is CASSQAGGSYNEQFF.

This clonotype showed up many times. V gene TRBV20-1 combines with J gene TRBJ1-6; D remains unclear. The germline V gene encodes CDR1 DFQATT and CDR2 SNEGSKA (reference sequence). The germline V and J ends were trimmed by 6 bases and 9 bases, with 15 bases remaining between them. CDR3 length: 13 residues. CDR3 amino acids: CSAHEGLGSPLHF. The CDR3, as DNA: TGCAGTGCCCATGAAGGGTTGGGTTCACCCCTCCACTTT.

As concerns this clonotype: This may come from a read error, since a much larger clone is one base off. The rearrangement joins TRBV14 to TRBJ1-3; D may be TRBD1 (5 bases). V lost 0 bases to trimming and J lost 0 bases, with 30 bases between them. Germline assignment: CDR1 SGHDN and CDR2 FVKESK. This CDR3 has 23 amino acids. CDR3 protein: CASSQEGSPLGDSLNHSGNTIYF. CDR3 bases: TGTGCCAGCAGCCAAGAAGGCAGCCCTCTGGGGGACTCCCTCAACCACTCTGGAAACACCATATATTTT.

The CDR3 nucleotides are TGTGCCAGCAGTTTAACCCCTCGCGAGCAGTACTTC. Protein: CASSLTPREQYF. The chain links TRBV28 to TRBJ2-7; D gene ambiguous. Germline V CDR1 and CDR2: MDHEN, SYDVKM. Deletions cut 2 bases from V and 6 bases from J, with 8 bases between. CDR3 size: 12 residues.

This clonotype was seen only a few times. This sequence joins TRBV2 and TRBJ1-6; the D is unclear. The germline gives CDR1 SNHLY, CDR2 FYNNEI. The CDR3 covers 15 residues. V was cut by 2 bases and J by 10 bases, with 15 bases left in between. Written as DNA, the CDR3 is TGTGCCAGCAGTGAAACCGGCAGTCTGATATCACCCCTCCACTTT. This translates into CASSETGSLISPLHF.

This clonotype was detected a few times. The J gene is TRBJ2-3, the V gene TRBV28; the D gene is possibly TRBD2 (5 bases). The germline CDR1 and CDR2 sequences are MDHEN and SYDVKM. This CDR3 has 14 amino acids. Trimming took 1 base from V and 4 from J, leaving 9 bases between them. The CDR3 DNA sequence: TGTGCCAGCAGTTTATACCGGGATCCAGATACGCAGTATTTT. Encoded protein: CASSLYRDPDTQYF.

This clonotype appeared a few times. This chain joins TRBV12-3 or TRBV12-4 and TRBJ2-7; tentative D call: TRBD1 (6 bases). V gave up 5 bases and J gave up 5 bases, with 19 bases separating them. The CDR3 sequence is 15 residues long. CDR3 DNA sequence: TGTGCCAGCAGTCCCAGACAGGCCGCTTTTCACGAGCAGTACTTC. This gives the protein CASSPRQAAFHEQYF.

V usage is TRBV3-1 and J usage is TRBJ1-1; D gene unclear. V lost 1 base to trimming and J lost 3 bases, with 9 bases between them. CDR1 LGHDT and CDR2 YNNKEL come from the germline V gene (reference sequence). This CDR3 region has 14 residues. Written as DNA, the CDR3 is TGTGCCAGCAGCCAAGCCGCTTACGACACTGAAGCTTTCTTT. Translating it yields CASSQAAYDTEAFF.

The chain couples TRBV28 to TRBJ2-2; D might be TRBD1 (5 bases). Trimming removed 8 bases at V and 0 bases at J, with 7 bases between. The CDR3 is 13 residues long. Per germline, CDR1 MDHEN and CDR2 SYDVKM. The CDR3 here is CASLDTNTGELFF. Written as DNA, the CDR3 is TGTGCCAGCTTGGACACGAACACCGGGGAGCTGTTTTTT.

The sample holds many counts of this clonotype. This chain joins TRBV2 and TRBJ2-3; 10 positions match TRBD1. Germline CDR1 SNHLY, CDR2 FYNNEI. The trim removed 7 bases at V and 3 bases at J, leaving 13 bases unmatched. This CDR3 is built from 17 residues. In DNA form, the CDR3 reads TGTGCCAGCATCCGACAGGGGGCGAGAGCCCAGACAGATACGCAGTATTTT. Translation gives CASIRQGARAQTDTQYF.

The chain has TRBV28 and TRBJ2-7; D is ambiguous. The V end was cut by 5 bases, the J end by 4 bases, with 12 bases between. From germline, CDR1 is MDHEN and CDR2 SYDVKM. This CDR3 is 13 amino acids long. CDR3 DNA: TGTGCCAGCAGTCCGAGCCCGGCATACGAGCAGTACTTC. Its translation: CASSPSPAYEQYF.

This clonotype was found a few times. Here the CDR3 reads CASSFAASGRDRNEQFF. The CDR3 DNA sequence: TGCGCCAGCAGCTTCGCTGCTAGCGGGAGGGATAGGAATGAGCAGTTCTTC. This chain connects TRBV5-1 to TRBJ2-1; 12 positions match TRBD2. CDR3 size: 17 residues. In germline, CDR1 is SGHRS, CDR2 YFSETQ. The J segment lost 7 bases and the V segment lost 2 bases, leaving 10 bases of the junction unmatched.

The sample holds a few counts of this clonotype. The chain joins TRBV5-5 to TRBJ1-5; the D gene is possibly TRBD1 (6 bases). Germline V gene sequence: CDR1 SGHKS, CDR2 YYEKEE (reference sequence). V was pared by 1 base and J by 1 base, with 15 bases between. The CDR3 length is 17 residues. CDR3 sequence: CASSLWGQPRSNQPQHF. The CDR3 DNA follows: TGTGCCAGCAGCTTGTGGGGACAACCTAGGAGCAATCAGCCCCAGCATTTT.

This chain connects TRBV3-1 to TRBJ1-1, with D possibly TRBD1 on 5 matching bases. This CDR3 region has 13 residues. Trimming cost V 4 bases and J 9 bases, with 15 bases left between them. Germline V gene lookup returns CDR1 LGHDT and CDR2 YNNKEL (reference sequence). Here the CDR3 DNA reads TGTGCCAGCAGCCCACCCGCAGGGAGACAAGCTTTCTTT. Its protein is CASSPPAGRQAFF.

This clonotype has only a few counts. The rearrangement links TRBV28 to TRBJ2-7; D is uncertain. Per germline, CDR1 MDHEN and CDR2 SYDVKM. V lost 4 bases to trimming and J lost 2 bases, with 12 bases between them. This CDR3 comprises 14 residues. CDR3 sequence (DNA): TGTGCCAGCAGTTCCCCAGTTAATGCCTACGAGCAGTACTTC. Translation: CASSSPVNAYEQYF.

The sample holds a few counts of this clonotype. The chain links TRBV29-1 to TRBJ1-2; 11 nucleotides align to TRBD1. V dropped 4 bases and J dropped 8; count of bases not matched to a gene: 9. The CDR3 loop spans 14 amino acids. Germline V gene sequence: CDR1 SQVTM, CDR2 ANQGSEA. Written as DNA, the CDR3 is TGCAGCGTTGCGGTAGGGACAGGGGGTAGAGGCTACACCTTC. Amino acids: CSVAVGTGGRGYTF. The full variable domain, with the rest looked up from reference TRBV29-1 and TRBJ1-2, is SAVISQKPSRDICQRGTSLTIQCQVDSQVTMMFWYRQQPGQSLTLIATANQGSEATYESGFVIDKFPISRPNLTFSTLTVSNMSPEDSSIYLCSVAVGTGGRGYTFGSGTRLTVV.

This clonotype was seen a few times. The V call is TRBV27, the J call TRBJ2-5; D gene uncertain. Germline V lookup: CDR1 MNHEY, CDR2 SMNVEV (reference sequence). Trimming cost V 6 bases and J 4 bases, with 6 bases left between them. This CDR3 comprises 11 residues. The CDR3 coding sequence is TGTGCCAGCAGCCCCCCAGAGACCCAGTACTTC. Translation gives CASSPPETQYF.